A single T cell receptor beta chain is shown here with its context. Its antigen is still unknown. Time point specified: week 11, during vaccination. Doses of 300 ug of mutant IDH1 20-mer peptide were given with topical imiquimod. There were new WHO grade 3 or 4 astrocytomas in the donors, and these were IDH1-mutant and ATRX-lost. Method: immunoSEQ multiplex PCR; TCRdb's copy keeps in-frame clones and lacks some. The sample carries 55,000 to 70,000 clones, approximately 89% recorded once. This sample is part of a study of a mutant IDH1 vaccine in newly diagnosed glioma. Overall study context: Most had both radiotherapy and temozolomide beforehand; others had only one.

Study-wide results and caveats: Among patients, around 93% showed immune responses induced by the vaccine. Apparently, pseudoprogression bore no relation to changes among the top peripheral T cell clonotypes.

The sample was PBMCs, taken from a glioma patient whose treatment included an IDH1 peptide vaccine. The sequence derives from a man between 40 and 49 years old with glioma.

The CDR3 protein is CASSPPPDREAYEQYV. The DNA for the CDR3 is TGTGCCAGCAGTCCACCGCCTGACAGGGAGGCCTACGAGCAGTACGTC. The chain recombines TRBV28 with TRBJ2-7, with D perhaps matching TRBD1 (7 bases). The ends were cut back, 5 bases at V and 2 bases at J, with 19 bases in the middle. This CDR3 comprises 16 residues. Germline V gene sequence: CDR1 MDHEN, CDR2 SYDVKM.